Sequencing of this T cell receptor beta chain was carried out in a study of OX40 agonist ivuxolimab in advanced cancers. Assay: immunoSEQ multiplex PCR; the TCRdb copy retains only in-frame clones and omits some. The sample has around 56,000 clones, around 90% seen once; the top ten hold around 10%. Material: CD4+ or CD8+ T cells sorted from blood, obtained in a trial of the OX40 agonist ivuxolimab. The receptor was derived from an adult with an advanced solid tumor such as melanoma, head and neck, liver or kidney cancer.

For the CDR3, the DNA is TGTGCCAGCTCGGGACTAGCGTCGGAAGAGACCCAGTACTTC. Protein sequence: CASSGLASEETQYF. This chain uses TRBV27 with TRBJ2-5; TRBD2 agrees at 10 bases. Unmatched junction bases numbered 6, after V lost 8 bases and J lost 3 bases. The CDR3 is 14 residues long. Germline assignment: CDR1 MNHEY and CDR2 SMNVEV (reference sequence).